One and the same sample provided the 26 T cell receptor beta chains below, sequenced in a study of cytomegalovirus exposure and HLA in healthy donors. Primers: 60 Vbeta forward and 13 Jbeta reverse. The protocol was immunoSEQ multiplex PCR, while the TCRdb copy is restricted to in-frame clones and leaves out a portion. The sample data list 90,000 to 150,000 clones. Sequencing was done on a sample of PBMCs. These TCRs come from a man aged 18 to 29 in good health and CMV-seronegative.

The CDR3 reads CASSFEQFNEKLFF. The CDR3 coding sequence is TGTGCCAGCAGCTTCGAACAGTTTAATGAAAAACTGTTTTTT. The chain carries TRBV5-5 and TRBJ1-4, with D unclear. Germline V gene lookup returns CDR1 SGHKS and CDR2 YYEKEE (reference sequence). The CDR3 consists of 14 residues. The V and J ends lost 2 bases and 4 bases respectively, with 9 bases between them.

The chain combines TRBV30 with TRBJ1-6; 7 bases are a match to TRBD1. CDR3 size: 14 residues. CDR1 and CDR2 from the germline V gene are GTSNPN and SVGIG (reference sequence). J lost 6 bases, V lost 1 base, and 3 bases had no gene match. The CDR3 DNA sequence: TGTGCCTGGAGTGGGGACAGTTTTAATTCACCCCTCCACTTT. Translating it yields CAWSGDSFNSPLHF. The variable domain in full, completed from reference TRBV30 and TRBJ1-6, reads SQTIHQWPATLVQPVGSPLSLECTVEGTSNPNLYWYRQAAGRGLQLLFYSVGIGQISSEVPQNLSASRPQDRQFILSSKKLLLSDSGFYLCAWSGDSFNSPLHFGNGTRLTVT.

V usage is TRBV5-4 and J usage is TRBJ2-5, with 13 nucleotides matching TRBD2. J lost 7 bases, V lost 4 bases, and 10 bases had no gene match. Per germline, CDR1 SGHNT and CDR2 YYREEE (reference sequence). The CDR3 spans 16 residues. CDR3 protein: CASSAPGLAGTGTQYF. Written as DNA, the CDR3 is TGTGCCAGCAGCGCCCCGGGACTAGCGGGGACGGGGACCCAGTACTTC.

The gene calls are TRBV9 and TRBJ2-1; unclear D gene. V lost 0 bases and J 0 bases, leaving 10 bases between the germline ends. Germline CDR1 is SGDLS and CDR2 is YYNGEE. The CDR3 runs 16 residues. The CDR3: CASSVDGWSSYNEQFF. The CDR3 DNA is TGTGCCAGCAGCGTAGATGGCTGGAGCTCCTACAATGAGCAGTTCTTC.

The CDR3 sequence is CASSRGGLQDGELFF. The CDR3 DNA sequence: TGTGCCAGCAGTCGCGGGGGCCTTCAGGACGGGGAGCTGTTTTTT. V usage is TRBV28 and J usage is TRBJ2-2; D perhaps matches TRBD2 (7 bases). This CDR3 is 15 amino acids long. The V end was cut by 5 bases, the J end by 7 bases, with 17 bases between. Germline CDR1 MDHEN, CDR2 SYDVKM.

The rearrangement joins TRBV2 to TRBJ1-2; 8 bases line up with TRBD1. Germline values: CDR1 SNHLY, CDR2 FYNNEI. This CDR3 is 15 amino acids long. The V segment lost 2 bases and the J segment 7 bases; nucleotides outside the gene matches: 9. The CDR3, as DNA: TGTGCCAGCAGTGAATCCCCAGGGGGCGTCTCTGGCTACACCTTC. It codes for CASSESPGGVSGYTF.

This rearrangement joins TRBV10-2 to TRBJ1-5; 7 bases map to TRBD1. Trimming took 6 bases from V and 3 from J; bases not matched to a gene: 11. The CDR3 consists of 16 residues. The V gene's germline CDR1 is WSHSY and CDR2 SAAADI. The CDR3 sequence is CASRPDRDVLNQPQHF. The CDR3 DNA is TGCGCCAGCAGGCCCGACAGGGACGTCCTCAATCAGCCCCAGCATTTT.

This sequence joins TRBV5-1 and TRBJ2-5, with TRBD1 matching over 7 bases. The end of the DNA aligns better with TRBJ2-7, so the J call may be wrong. There are 14 residues in the CDR3. Germline CDR1 SGHRS, CDR2 YFSETQ. The CDR3 here is CASSLDRGRDEQYF. The CDR3 coding sequence is TGCGCCAGCAGCTTGGACAGGGGACGTGACGAGCAGTACTTC.

This chain links TRBV6-5 with TRBJ2-3, with D uncertain. V gave up 2 bases and J gave up 1 base, with 7 bases separating them. Germline assignment: CDR1 MNHEY and CDR2 SVGAGI. This CDR3 spans 14 amino acids. The CDR3 is CASSYGSGTDTQYF. CDR3 sequence (DNA): TGTGCCAGCAGTTACGGCAGTGGCACAGATACGCAGTATTTT.

V is TRBV7-2 and J is TRBJ2-2, with D perhaps matching TRBD1 (5 bases). The CDR3 loop spans 15 amino acids. Germline CDR1 reads SGHTA; CDR2 reads FQGNSA. Trimming took 5 bases from V and 0 from J, leaving 10 bases between them. CDR3 sequence (DNA): TGTGCCAGCAGCCCCAGGGTCGCGAACACCGGGGAGCTGTTTTTT. Its translation is CASSPRVANTGELFF.

J is TRBJ2-1 and V is TRBV7-9; a possible D gene is TRBD1 (6 bases). Trimming took 4 bases from V and 7 from J, leaving 17 bases between them. Germline CDR1 and CDR2: SEHNR and FQNEAQ (reference sequence). This CDR3 is built from 15 residues. This chain's CDR3 is CASSYKQGQENEQFF. The CDR3 DNA is TGTGCCAGCAGCTACAAACAGGGTCAGGAAAATGAGCAGTTCTTC.

This chain uses TRBV5-1 with TRBJ2-3; TRBD1 matches at 10 bases. The CDR3 is 14 amino acids. Per the germline V gene, CDR1 is SGHRS and CDR2 is YFSETQ. Trimming at V came to 8 bases and at J to 5 bases, leaving 8 bases not matched to a gene. CDR3 amino acids: CASSTGGVGDTQYF. The CDR3 DNA follows: TGCGCCAGTTCGACAGGGGGCGTTGGAGATACGCAGTATTTT.

This sequence joins TRBV28 and TRBJ1-3; D is perhaps TRBD1 (5 bases). The CDR3 is made up of 14 amino acids. CDR1 and CDR2 (germline): MDHEN, SYDVKM. Trimming removed 8 bases at V and 1 base at J, with 12 bases between. This CDR3 is CASDSTPSGNTIYF. The CDR3 DNA reads as TGTGCCAGCGACAGTACACCGTCTGGAAACACCATATATTTT.

The chain carries TRBV7-3 and TRBJ2-7; 7 nucleotides align to TRBD2. CDR3 length equals 15 residues. Per germline, CDR1 SGHTA and CDR2 FQGTGA. The junction had 4 bases not matched to a gene; V was cut back by 2 bases and J by 0 bases. Here the CDR3 reads CASSLGGTTSYEQYF. The CDR3 coding sequence is TGTGCCAGCAGCTTAGGCGGGACTACCTCCTACGAGCAGTACTTC.

The CDR3 sequence: CASSLGLDTEAFF. DNA for the CDR3: TGTGCCAGCAGTTTGGGGCTTGACACTGAAGCTTTCTTT. The V call is TRBV27, the J call TRBJ1-1; possible D gene TRBD1, 5 bases. This CDR3 is built from 13 residues. V was clipped by 3 bases and J by 3 bases, with 8 bases between them. CDR1 and CDR2 (germline): MNHEY, SMNVEV (reference sequence).

The chain joins TRBV5-1 to TRBJ1-1; perhaps TRBD1 as D (5 bases). From germline, CDR1 is SGHRS and CDR2 YFSETQ. The germline V and J ends were trimmed by 1 base and 7 bases, with 14 bases remaining between them. CDR3 size: 14 residues. Here the CDR3 reads CASSLRTGDGEAFF. The CDR3 DNA reads TGCGCCAGCAGCTTGCGAACGGGGGATGGTGAAGCTTTCTTT.

The CDR3 DNA follows: TGTGCCAGCAGCATATGGACAGGGGGCACTGAAGCTTTCTTT. Amino acids: CASSIWTGGTEAFF. V is TRBV13 and J is TRBJ1-1, with 10 bases fitting TRBD1. J was trimmed by 4 bases and V by 5 bases; bases with no gene match: 4. The CDR3 runs 14 residues. Germline V gives CDR1 PRHDT, CDR2 FYEKMQ (reference sequence).

The chain combines TRBV5-6 with TRBJ2-2; D is ambiguous. Trimming removed 1 base at V and 1 base at J, with 11 bases between. This CDR3 spans 16 amino acids. Germline values: CDR1 SGHDT, CDR2 YYEEEE. The CDR3 protein is CASSLYTVRNTGELFF. For the CDR3, the DNA is TGTGCCAGCAGCTTGTATACAGTGCGGAACACCGGGGAGCTGTTTTTT.

The chain is built from TRBV7-9 and TRBJ1-5; D is undetermined. The CDR3 has 14 residues. Germline V gene lookup returns CDR1 SEHNR and CDR2 FQNEAQ (reference sequence). Trimming removed 7 bases from V and 3 bases from J, with 13 bases in between. The CDR3 sequence is CASNSGSHNQPQHF. The CDR3 DNA reads TGTGCCAGCAACTCGGGGTCGCACAATCAGCCCCAGCATTTT.

The CDR3 DNA sequence: TGTGCCTGGATGGGGAGGTCCGAAGGTAAAAAACTGTTTTTT. The encoded protein is CAWMGRSEGKKLFF. The V call is TRBV30, the J call TRBJ1-4; D uncertain. CDR3 length: 14 amino acids. Trimming took 4 bases from V and 9 from J, leaving 18 bases between them. Germline V gene sequence: CDR1 GTSNPN, CDR2 SVGIG (reference sequence).

Written as DNA, the CDR3 is TGTGCCAGCGCGCGGCTCAGGGGCACTGAAGCTTTCTTT. Its translation is CASARLRGTEAFF. The V call is TRBV27, the J call TRBJ1-1, with D perhaps TRBD1 (6 bases). Germline-derived CDR1 and CDR2 are MNHEY and SMNVEV (reference sequence). Trimming took 8 bases from V and 4 from J, leaving 14 bases between them. The CDR3 consists of 13 residues.

The rearrangement uses TRBV19 and TRBJ1-5; D perhaps matches TRBD1 (6 bases). V lost 5 bases and J lost 6, with 11 bases in between. The CDR3 runs to 13 residues. Germline-derived CDR1 and CDR2 are LNHDA and SQIVND (reference sequence). The CDR3 sequence is CASSPTGSQPQHF. CDR3 bases: TGTGCCAGTAGTCCAACAGGGTCTCAGCCCCAGCATTTT.

This chain joins TRBV5-1 and TRBJ2-5; D may be TRBD1 (5 bases). The better agreement between TRBJ2-7 and the DNA end casts doubt on the J call. CDR1 and CDR2 from the germline V gene are SGHRS and YFSETQ. This CDR3 comprises 17 residues. The CDR3 DNA reads as TGCGCCAGCAGCTTGGCCTCGATAGGGGTGAAATCCTACGAGCAGTACTTC. Amino acids: CASSLASIGVKSYEQYF.

The V call is TRBV27, the J call TRBJ1-4; 8 bases line up with TRBD1. This CDR3 is built from 17 residues. V was clipped by 5 bases and J by 3 bases; unmatched bases: 11. Germline V gives CDR1 MNHEY, CDR2 SMNVEV (reference sequence). The CDR3 protein is CASSRNTGGEANEKLFF. CDR3 DNA sequence: TGTGCCAGCAGTCGAAACACAGGGGGTGAAGCTAATGAAAAACTGTTTTTT.

The rearrangement uses TRBV4-1 and TRBJ2-1, with TRBD2 identical over 14 bases. The germline V gene has CDR1 MGHRA and CDR2 YSYEKL. V was clipped by 0 bases and J by 8 bases; unmatched bases: 3. The CDR3 consists of 16 residues. CDR3 in amino acids: CASSQDGTSGSHEQFF. The CDR3 DNA is TGCGCCAGCAGCCAAGACGGGACTAGCGGGAGCCATGAGCAGTTCTTC.

The chain couples TRBV5-1 to TRBJ1-4; D remains ambiguous. The CDR3 contains 14 residues. Trimming pared 4 bases from V and 8 bases from J, leaving 15 bases between. Germline V gene lookup returns CDR1 SGHRS and CDR2 YFSETQ. The CDR3 loop reads CASSPGVGVEKLFF. CDR3 in DNA: TGCGCCAGCAGCCCCGGGGTAGGAGTAGAAAAACTGTTTTTT. The entire variable domain, with the rest obtained from reference TRBV5-1 and TRBJ1-4, is as follows: KAGVTQTPRYLIKTRGQQVTLSCSPISGHRSVSWYQQTPGQGLQFLFEYFSETQRNKGNFPGRFSGRQFSNSRSEMNVSTLELGDSALYLCASSPGVGVEKLFFGSGTQLSVL.